This is a list of T cell receptor beta chains from one sample in a study of T cell responses to AZD1222 COVID-19 vaccine. The method was immunoSEQ multiplex PCR; TCRdb's version includes in-frame clones alone and lacks a portion of them. The sample consists of about 140,000 clones, more than 85% of them appearing once. This sample comprised peripheral blood, obtained 28 days after the second AZD1222 dose. These receptors were collected from an adult who received the AZD1222 COVID-19 vaccine. Both conserved end residues are part of each CDR3. Each record gives: clone size, J gene, V gene, D gene, CDR3 DNA, CDR3 protein. The D gene is left open where the match is weak. Expanded clones are given a class, and other clones once, few, many or no size at all.

abundance: once
j_gene: TRBJ2-3
v_gene: TRBV3-1/TRBV3-2
d_gene: .
CDR3nt: TGTGCCAGCAGCCAAGGGGTGAGCGAGCCTAGCACAGATACGCAGTATTTT
CDR3aa: CASSQGVSEPSTDTQYF

abundance: .
j_gene: TRBJ2-4
v_gene: TRBV3-1/TRBV3-2
d_gene: .
CDR3nt: TGTGCCAGCAGCCAGTCACAGGTGAACATTCAGTACTTC
CDR3aa: CASSQSQVNIQYF

abundance: .
j_gene: TRBJ1-1
v_gene: TRBV6-1
d_gene: .
CDR3nt: TGTGCCAGCAGTGAAGCGGTTGAAGCTTTCTTT
CDR3aa: CASSEAVEAFF

abundance: .
j_gene: TRBJ1-1
v_gene: TRBV6-2/TRBV6-3
d_gene: .
CDR3nt: TGTGCCAGCAGTCGCCCCAGGGAGGTAGTCACTGAAGCTTTCTTT
CDR3aa: CASSRPREVVTEAFF

abundance: .
j_gene: TRBJ1-4
v_gene: TRBV27
d_gene: TRBD1
CDR3nt: TGTGCCAGCAGTCCCTTGTGGGTGACAGGGGTTAATGAAAAACTGTTTTTT
CDR3aa: CASSPLWVTGVNEKLFF

abundance: .
j_gene: TRBJ2-3
v_gene: TRBV30
d_gene: TRBD2
CDR3nt: TGTGCCTGGATTAGCGGGAGCGCCACAGATACGCAGTATTTT
CDR3aa: CAWISGSATDTQYF

abundance: .
j_gene: TRBJ2-1
v_gene: TRBV29-1
d_gene: TRBD2
CDR3nt: TGCAGCGTTGAAGATCGGTCGGCGCGGGAGGGCGTTCAGCAGTTCTTC
CDR3aa: CSVEDRSAREGVQQFF

abundance: .
j_gene: TRBJ1-6
v_gene: TRBV27
d_gene: TRBD1
CDR3nt: TGTGCCAGCAGTTTTGGCGGGACAGGGTCTTCACCCCTCCACTTT
CDR3aa: CASSFGGTGSSPLHF

abundance: .
j_gene: TRBJ1-2
v_gene: TRBV12-3/TRBV12-4
d_gene: .
CDR3nt: TGTGCCAGCAGTCCTCAGTTACACTATGGCTACACCTTC
CDR3aa: CASSPQLHYGYTF

abundance: once
j_gene: TRBJ2-7
v_gene: TRBV4-2
d_gene: .
CDR3nt: TGTGCCAGCAGCCAAGGTCCTTACGAGCAGTACTTC
CDR3aa: CASSQGPYEQYF

abundance: .
j_gene: TRBJ1-1
v_gene: TRBV28
d_gene: TRBD1
CDR3nt: TGTGCCAGCAATTCCCCAGGGGGAGGTACTGAAGCTTTCTTT
CDR3aa: CASNSPGGGTEAFF

abundance: .
j_gene: TRBJ1-1
v_gene: TRBV6-5
d_gene: .
CDR3nt: TGTGCCAGCAGTTACAGGAACACTGAAGCTTTCTTT
CDR3aa: CASSYRNTEAFF

abundance: .
j_gene: TRBJ1-1
v_gene: TRBV9
d_gene: TRBD1
CDR3nt: TGTGCCAGCAGCCAGGGACAGGGGAACACTGAAGCTTTCTTT
CDR3aa: CASSQGQGNTEAFF

abundance: .
j_gene: TRBJ1-4
v_gene: TRBV5-5
d_gene: .
CDR3nt: TGTGCCAGCAGACAGCTGGAGGAAAAACTGTTTTTT
CDR3aa: CASRQLEEKLFF

abundance: .
j_gene: TRBJ2-3
v_gene: TRBV28
d_gene: TRBD2
CDR3nt: TGTGCCAGCAGCCAACCCTTTCCTAGCGGGAGTCAACCAGATACGCAGTATTTT
CDR3aa: CASSQPFPSGSQPDTQYF

abundance: .
j_gene: TRBJ1-5
v_gene: TRBV28
d_gene: .
CDR3nt: TGTGCCAGCAGTTTAGGGGCAGGGGATCAGCCCCAGCATTTT
CDR3aa: CASSLGAGDQPQHF

abundance: .
j_gene: TRBJ2-7
v_gene: TRBV12-3/TRBV12-4
d_gene: TRBD1
CDR3nt: TGTGCCAGCAGACGGGACAGGGTGGCCGAGCAGTACTTC
CDR3aa: CASRRDRVAEQYF

abundance: .
j_gene: TRBJ1-5
v_gene: TRBV28
d_gene: .
CDR3nt: TGTGCCAGCAGCTTCCCAGAAGGGGTCGGAGGATATAGCAATCAGCCCCAGCATTTT
CDR3aa: CASSFPEGVGGYSNQPQHF

abundance: .
j_gene: TRBJ2-7
v_gene: TRBV3-1/TRBV3-2
d_gene: .
CDR3nt: TGTGCCAGCAGCCAAGAGATGCGGGAAAAGCAGTACTTC
CDR3aa: CASSQEMREKQYF

abundance: .
j_gene: TRBJ2-5
v_gene: TRBV11-2
d_gene: TRBD1
CDR3nt: TGTGCCAGCAGTCCACAGGGGGAGACCCAGTACTTC
CDR3aa: CASSPQGETQYF

abundance: .
j_gene: TRBJ1-1
v_gene: TRBV9
d_gene: .
CDR3nt: TGTGCCAGCAGCCCGACCGGGGCCGTTGAAGCTTTCTTT
CDR3aa: CASSPTGAVEAFF

abundance: .
j_gene: TRBJ1-2
v_gene: TRBV19
d_gene: .
CDR3nt: TGTGCCAGTAGGAGTAACATCGGCGCTAACTATGGCTACACCTTC
CDR3aa: CASRSNIGANYGYTF

abundance: once
j_gene: TRBJ2-7
v_gene: TRBV14
d_gene: .
CDR3nt: TGTGCCAGCAGCCAAGGCGGGACACGCTACGAGCAGTACTTC
CDR3aa: CASSQGGTRYEQYF

abundance: .
j_gene: TRBJ1-1
v_gene: TRBV5-1
d_gene: TRBD1
CDR3nt: TGCGCCAGCAGCAAAGGACAGGGACCAGTCGAAGCTTTCTTT
CDR3aa: CASSKGQGPVEAFF

abundance: .
j_gene: TRBJ1-5
v_gene: TRBV19
d_gene: TRBD1
CDR3nt: TGTGCCAGTAGTACCGGACAGGGATTTAGTCAGCCCCAGCATTTT
CDR3aa: CASSTGQGFSQPQHF

abundance: .
j_gene: TRBJ2-1
v_gene: TRBV30
d_gene: TRBD2
CDR3nt: TGTGCCTCCTCCGGGGTAGCGGGAGGGGGGGATGAGCAGTTCTTC
CDR3aa: CASSGVAGGGDEQFF

abundance: .
j_gene: TRBJ1-2
v_gene: TRBV7-2
d_gene: TRBD1
CDR3nt: TGTGCCAGCAGCGTTCCCGGGACAGTCTATGGCTACACCTTC
CDR3aa: CASSVPGTVYGYTF

abundance: .
j_gene: TRBJ1-2
v_gene: TRBV27
d_gene: TRBD1
CDR3nt: TGTGCCAGCAGTTTATCCGGGACAGGGGCATACTATGGCTACACCTTC
CDR3aa: CASSLSGTGAYYGYTF

abundance: .
j_gene: TRBJ1-2
v_gene: TRBV19
d_gene: .
CDR3nt: TGTGCCAGCCAGGACAGCCAATTTTTGGGTGGCTACACCTTC
CDR3aa: CASQDSQFLGGYTF

abundance: .
j_gene: TRBJ1-5
v_gene: TRBV28
d_gene: .
CDR3nt: TGTGCCAGCTCTAAGCTAAAAGGGAGCTGGGATTTT
CDR3aa: CASSKLKGSWDF

abundance: .
j_gene: TRBJ1-1
v_gene: TRBV3-1/TRBV3-2
d_gene: .
CDR3nt: TGTGCCAGCACCTTGGGGGGGCTGAACACTGAAGCTTTCTTT
CDR3aa: CASTLGGLNTEAFF

abundance: .
j_gene: TRBJ1-5
v_gene: TRBV11-2
d_gene: .
CDR3nt: TGTGCCAGCAGCGAGGCGGGGTACAGCAATCAGCCCCAGCATTTT
CDR3aa: CASSEAGYSNQPQHF

abundance: .
j_gene: TRBJ2-1
v_gene: TRBV10-3
d_gene: TRBD2
CDR3nt: TGTGCCAGCAAGACTAGCGGGTACAATGAGCAGTTCTTC
CDR3aa: CASKTSGYNEQFF

abundance: .
j_gene: TRBJ2-3
v_gene: TRBV12-3/TRBV12-4
d_gene: .
CDR3nt: TGTGCCAGCAGTTCCACAGATACGCAGTATTTT
CDR3aa: CASSSTDTQYF

abundance: few
j_gene: TRBJ2-1
v_gene: TRBV11-2
d_gene: .
CDR3nt: TGTGCCAGCAGACCTTTCGGCCGGGAAGTGGGCAATGAGCAGTTCTTC
CDR3aa: CASRPFGREVGNEQFF

abundance: .
j_gene: TRBJ2-7
v_gene: TRBV9
d_gene: .
CDR3nt: TGTGCCAGCAGCTGGCAGGGAAACTACGAGCAGTACTTC
CDR3aa: CASSWQGNYEQYF

abundance: .
j_gene: TRBJ1-4
v_gene: TRBV10-2
d_gene: .
CDR3nt: TGCGCCAGCAGTCAAGCTAGCCGAGGACTGTTTTTT
CDR3aa: CASSQASRGLFF

abundance: .
j_gene: TRBJ1-1
v_gene: TRBV29-1
d_gene: .
CDR3nt: TGCAGCGTTTGGGGTTTTGCGAACACTGAAGCTTTCTTT
CDR3aa: CSVWGFANTEAFF

abundance: .
j_gene: TRBJ2-2
v_gene: TRBV28
d_gene: .
CDR3nt: TGTGCCAGCAGTTTCGCCGGGTTGTACACCGGGGAGCTGTTTTTT
CDR3aa: CASSFAGLYTGELFF

abundance: .
j_gene: TRBJ2-1
v_gene: TRBV19
d_gene: .
CDR3nt: TGTGCCAGTAGTATAAACCGTAGGGGATACAATGAGCAGTTCTTC
CDR3aa: CASSINRRGYNEQFF